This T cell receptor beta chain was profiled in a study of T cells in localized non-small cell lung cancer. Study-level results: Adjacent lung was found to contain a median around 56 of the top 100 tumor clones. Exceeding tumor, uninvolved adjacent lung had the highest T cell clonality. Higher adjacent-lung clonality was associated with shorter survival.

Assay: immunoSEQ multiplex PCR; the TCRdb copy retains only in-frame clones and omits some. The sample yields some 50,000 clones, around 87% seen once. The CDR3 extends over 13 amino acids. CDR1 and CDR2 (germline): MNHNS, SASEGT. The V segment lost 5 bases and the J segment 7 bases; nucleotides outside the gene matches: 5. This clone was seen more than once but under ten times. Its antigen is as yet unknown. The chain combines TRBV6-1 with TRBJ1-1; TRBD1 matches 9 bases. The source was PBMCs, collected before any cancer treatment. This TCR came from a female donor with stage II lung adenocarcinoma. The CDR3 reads CASSLGQGGEAFF. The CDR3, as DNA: TGTGCCAGCAGTCTGGGACAGGGAGGTGAAGCTTTCTTT.